This paragraph reports one T cell receptor beta chain. No antigen is known for it. This entry belongs to a study of CXCR3-negative and CXCR3-positive naive CD8 T cells. Study conclusions and caveats: The TRB CDR3s that CXCR3-positive naive cells carried were more hydrophobic than those of CXCR3-negative naive cells.

This CDR3 is 15 amino acids long. UMI-tagged TRB cDNA libraries were built via 5' RACE. From its re-call of the 5' RACE reads, TCRdb lists each CDR3 protein once, without DNA. Recorded for this sample: over 95,000 distinct CDR3 sequences. Sequencing was performed on naive CXCR3+ CD8+ T cells from blood. Regarding subset: CD45RO-CCR7+CD27+CD95- naive CD8+ T cells expressing CXCR3 (TNR3+). The sequence was obtained from a human donor in good health. Some clones in this sample may be carry-over from other donors' samples. The V gene is TRBV21-1, the J gene TRBJ1-1. TRBV21-1 is listed as a pseudogene. This CDR3 is CASSKKGGSNTEAFF.